A single sample is the source of the 12 T cell receptor beta chains below, sequenced in a study of shared clonotypes between healthy human individuals. The protocol was immunoSEQ multiplex PCR, while the TCRdb copy is restricted to in-frame clones and leaves out a portion. Of about 180,000 clones in the sample, roughly 91% are singletons; the top ten hold around 0.067%. The sample consisted of naive CD4+ T cells sorted from blood. Indicated subset: CD45RA+ positively selected. These TCRs come from a woman under 40 in good health.

This chain connects TRBV6-5 to TRBJ2-7, with 7 bases identical to TRBD2. Germline V gene lookup returns CDR1 MNHEY and CDR2 SVGAGI. The length of the CDR3 is 16 residues. V was clipped by 0 bases and J by 0 bases; unmatched bases: 5. Here the CDR3 reads CASSYSSASGSYEQYF. CDR3 DNA: TGTGCCAGCAGTTACTCGAGCGCTAGCGGCTCCTACGAGCAGTACTTC.

This clone was picked up a small number of times. The chain carries TRBV18 and TRBJ2-7; 8 nucleotides line up with TRBD2. The CDR3 is made up of 15 amino acids. V trimming: 3 bases; J trimming: 2 bases; junction bases outside the gene matches: 6. Germline V gives CDR1 KGHSH, CDR2 LQKENI. The CDR3 loop reads CASSPKSGSPYEQYF. The CDR3 DNA sequence: TGTGCCAGCTCACCCAAAAGCGGGAGTCCCTACGAGCAGTACTTC.

J is TRBJ2-7 and V is TRBV5-4; TRBD1 agrees at 7 bases. CDR1 is SGHNT and CDR2 is YYREEE in the germline V gene (reference sequence). The CDR3 has 16 amino acids. The V gene end was trimmed by 1 base and the J gene end by 1 base; junction bases not matched to a gene: 8. Here the CDR3 reads CASSLSRDSHSYEQYF. The CDR3 nucleotides read TGTGCCAGCAGCTTGTCCCGGGACAGCCATTCCTACGAGCAGTACTTC.

The chain uses TRBV10-1 and TRBJ2-7, with 10 bases lining up with TRBD1. Per the germline V gene, CDR1 is WNHNN and CDR2 is SYGVQD (reference sequence). The length of the CDR3 is 13 residues. J gave up 2 bases and V 9 bases, and 4 bases lay outside the gene matches. This CDR3 is CARGQGKPYEQYF. The CDR3 coding sequence is TGCGCCAGGGGACAGGGGAAGCCCTACGAGCAGTACTTC.

The rearrangement uses TRBV5-1 and TRBJ2-5; TRBD1 agrees at 9 bases. The J call may be faulty, since TRBJ2-7 better matches the DNA end. The germline CDR1 and CDR2 sequences are SGHRS and YFSETQ. The CDR3 is 13 amino acids. DNA of the CDR3: TGCGCCAGCAGAGGGACAGGGAACTACGAGCAGTACTTC. It yields the protein CASRGTGNYEQYF.

This rearrangement joins TRBV4-1 to TRBJ2-1; 11 bases map to TRBD2. The CDR3 sequence is 18 residues long. Germline V CDR1 and CDR2: MGHRA, YSYEKL. Trimming removed 0 bases from V and 8 bases from J; junction bases left unmatched: 12. CDR3 residues: CASSQDRTPSGRKHEQFF. CDR3 nucleotides: TGCGCCAGCAGCCAAGATAGAACCCCTAGCGGGAGGAAGCATGAGCAGTTCTTC.

This chain links TRBV19 with TRBJ2-1; 7 positions agree with TRBD2. This CDR3 is 15 amino acids long. Germline V gene data show CDR1 as LNHDA and CDR2 as SQIVND (reference sequence). J was trimmed by 2 bases and V by 5 bases; bases with no gene match: 6. As DNA, the CDR3 is TGTGCCAGTAGTGGTCTAGCGGAAGCCTACAATGAGCAGTTCTTC. It encodes CASSGLAEAYNEQFF.

This chain uses TRBV2 with TRBJ2-7, with D possibly matching TRBD2 (6 bases). CDR1 and CDR2 (germline): SNHLY, FYNNEI. Trimming stripped 0 bases from V and 2 bases from J, with 8 bases between. The CDR3 is 14 residues long. For the CDR3, the DNA is TGTGCCAGCAGTGAAGCGCGGGATGCCTACGAGCAGTACTTC. As protein: CASSEARDAYEQYF. The full variable domain, with the rest looked up from reference TRBV2 and TRBJ2-7, is EPEVTQTPSHQVTQMGQEVILRCVPISNHLYFYWYRQILGQKVEFLVSFYNNEISEKSEIFDDQFSVERPDGSNFTLKIRSTKLEDSAMYFCASSEARDAYEQYFGPGTRLTVT.

This clone was seen once. The chain combines TRBV28 with TRBJ2-7; 12 nucleotides agree with TRBD2. CDR1 is MDHEN, CDR2 SYDVKM, per germline. Trimming removed 3 bases from V and 7 bases from J; junction bases left unmatched: 13. The CDR3 runs 17 residues. The CDR3 bases are TGTGCCAGCAGTTTGGGAGTTAGGGGACTAGCGGGTTCTGAGCAGTACTTC. It is translated as CASSLGVRGLAGSEQYF. The full variable domain, its missing parts supplied by reference TRBV28 and TRBJ2-7, is DVKVTQSSRYLVKRTGEKVFLECVQDMDHENMFWYRQDPGLGLRLIYFSYDVKMKEKGDIPEGYSVSREKKERFSLILESASTNQTSMYLCASSLGVRGLAGSEQYFGPGTRLTVT.

The V gene is TRBV7-9, the J gene TRBJ2-5; TRBD2 aligns across 14 bases. The J call may be in error: the DNA end matches TRBJ2-7 better. Germline-derived CDR1 and CDR2 are SEHNR and FQNEAQ (reference sequence). The length of the CDR3 is 15 residues. The CDR3 region is CASSPGLAGVYEQYF. In DNA, the CDR3 is TGTGCCAGCAGCCCGGGACTAGCGGGAGTTTACGAGCAGTACTTC.

The sample holds one count of this clone. The chain is built from TRBV28 and TRBJ1-1; D possibly corresponds to TRBD1 (5 bases). V was clipped by 7 bases and J by 4 bases, with 16 bases between them. The CDR3 sequence is 14 residues long. The V gene's germline CDR1 is MDHEN and CDR2 SYDVKM. The CDR3 DNA sequence: TGTGCCAGCACGGCACACGATCAGGGCACTGAAGCTTTCTTT. Its protein is CASTAHDQGTEAFF.

V and J are TRBV6-5 and TRBJ2-1, with 10 bases that match TRBD2. The CDR3 is made up of 16 amino acids. The germline V gene encodes CDR1 MNHEY and CDR2 SVGAGI. V lost 4 bases, J lost 4 bases, and 7 bases stayed unmatched. The CDR3 DNA follows: TGTGCCAGCAGTTCCATAGCGGGAGGCTGGTACAATGAGCAGTTCTTC. Its translation: CASSSIAGGWYNEQFF.